This TCR beta chain originates from a study of cytomegalovirus exposure and HLA in healthy donors. The table came from immunoSEQ multiplex PCR; TCRdb's copy has only in-frame clones and leaves some out. The sample contains roughly 150,000 clones, 95% to 97% of which appear only once. Trimming removed 0 bases at V and 1 base at J, with 10 bases between. Germline CDR1 is SGDLS and CDR2 is YYNGEE. There are 16 residues in the CDR3. Separation from the approximately 690-subject first cohort characterized the 120-subject validation cohort, to which the donors belonged. Material for sequencing was PBMCs. This clonotype originated in a woman aged 18-29 years in good health and CMV-seronegative. The V and J genes are TRBV9 and TRBJ2-2; no firm D call. The CDR3 spells CASSVVGELNTGELFF. As DNA, the CDR3 is TGTGCCAGCAGCGTAGTCGGAGAATTGAACACCGGGGAGCTGTTTTTT. Filled out from reference TRBV9 and TRBJ2-2, the complete variable domain reads DSGVTQTPKHLITATGQRVTLRCSPRSGDLSVYWYQQSLDQGLQFLIQYYNGEERAKGNILERFSAQQFPDLHSELNLSSLELGDSALYFCASSVVGELNTGELFFGEGSRLTVL.